This T cell receptor beta chain was profiled in a study of blood T cell repertoires in COVID-19. Study-level background: Samples representing acute and convalescent COVID-19 were sourced from the United States, Italy and Spain. T cells, B-cell-depleted T cells, or PBMCs supplied cDNA or gDNA.

Germline V lookup: CDR1 ENHRY, CDR2 SYGVKD. The V and J ends lost 10 bases and 3 bases, in that order; junction bases with no gene match: 3. The CDR3 totals 12 residues. As originally analysed: Reference gene primers were amplified, and this amplification served to estimate nucleated cell counts. The table came from immunoSEQ multiplex PCR; TCRdb's copy has only in-frame clones and leaves some out. That table supplies the V and J calls and clone size; D and trimming were determined from the DNA. The table shows approximately 200,000 clones, with approximately 83% occurring only once. This clone was found once.

V is TRBV10-3 and J is TRBJ2-7, with 10 nucleotides matching TRBD1. Sequencing input: peripheral blood. This clonotype originated in a woman aged 45 to 65 with acute or convalescent COVID-19. CDR3 sequence (DNA): TGTGCCACCGGGACAGGGGTCTACGAGCAGTACTTC. Protein: CATGTGVYEQYF.